This TCR beta chain was identified during a study of brain T cells in children with intractable seizures. The time point denotes: blood from clinic visit 5 months post-surgery; TSC patient then seizure free. Pre-surgery treatment included at least one anti-epileptic drug. The study, taken as a whole, reports: Patients' HCMV serostatus was unknown; virus specificity rests on CDR3 similarity alone.

Germline V gene sequence: CDR1 SGHTA, CDR2 FQGNSA. The CDR3 has 16 amino acids. Trimming cost V 1 base and J 8 bases, with 15 bases left between them. Some clones are missing from TCRdb's copy, which holds only in-frame ones; the method was immunoSEQ multiplex PCR. Altogether under 400,000 clones are present, 93% being singletons, with the ten largest covering 4.5% to 7%. For this clone: Its antigen is currently unknown.

This clonotype was sampled from a boy in the first two years of life with tuberous sclerosis and intractable seizures. This chain links TRBV7-2 with TRBJ1-6, with no clear D. The sample consisted of peripheral blood, taken less than 6 months after surgery. CDR3 region: CASSLGRRELDSPLHF. The CDR3 region has the DNA TGTGCCAGCAGCTTAGGAAGACGGGAACTGGATTCACCCCTCCACTTT. The whole variable domain, remainder taken from reference TRBV7-2 and TRBJ1-6, is GAGVSQSPSNKVTEKGKDVELRCDPISGHTALYWYRQSLGQGLEFLIYFQGNSAPDKSGLPSDRFSAERTGGSVSTLTIQRTQQEDSAVYLCASSLGRRELDSPLHFGNGTRLTVT.